One T cell receptor beta chain is described in this entry. Its antigen target is currently unknown. Qualities for individual bases were not recorded, and no much larger clone is one base off. The sample is drawn from a study of T cell changes during pregnancy in multiple sclerosis (dated by TCRdb to the late 2010s). Study-level background: In women with multiple sclerosis, the researchers looked at how the T cell repertoire shifted as pregnancy progressed.

V loses 6 bases of germline sequence and J loses 7 bases, and the interval between the two ends is 16 bases. Taken from the germline V gene, the CDR1 and CDR2 loops are MDHEN and SYDVKM. From the cysteine up to the phenylalanine, the CDR3 has a length of 14 residues. Just CDR3 DNA is preserved here, 42 bases in frame from base 1. The library was prepared using the immunoSEQ multiplex PCR assay. In its TCRdb copy, this immuneACCESS table keeps in-frame sequences only and misses some clones. Where compared with another copy, unresolved V genes explain less than half of these, and the others have no known cause. The sample table records tens of thousands of clones; about 89% of these occur just once. Jointly, the top ten make up about 3.5% of the sample.

Sequencing used CD4+ T cells from peripheral blood mononuclear cells, obtained in the first trimester of pregnancy. This clonotype originated in a female donor in good health, enrolled as a control in a pregnancy study. The chain links TRBV28 with TRBJ1-5; the D gene identity is not certain. In nucleotides, the sequence is TGTGCCAGCAGAAGCCGGGGATTAGAGCAGCCCCAGCATTTT. Translated, this is CASRSRGLEQPQHF.